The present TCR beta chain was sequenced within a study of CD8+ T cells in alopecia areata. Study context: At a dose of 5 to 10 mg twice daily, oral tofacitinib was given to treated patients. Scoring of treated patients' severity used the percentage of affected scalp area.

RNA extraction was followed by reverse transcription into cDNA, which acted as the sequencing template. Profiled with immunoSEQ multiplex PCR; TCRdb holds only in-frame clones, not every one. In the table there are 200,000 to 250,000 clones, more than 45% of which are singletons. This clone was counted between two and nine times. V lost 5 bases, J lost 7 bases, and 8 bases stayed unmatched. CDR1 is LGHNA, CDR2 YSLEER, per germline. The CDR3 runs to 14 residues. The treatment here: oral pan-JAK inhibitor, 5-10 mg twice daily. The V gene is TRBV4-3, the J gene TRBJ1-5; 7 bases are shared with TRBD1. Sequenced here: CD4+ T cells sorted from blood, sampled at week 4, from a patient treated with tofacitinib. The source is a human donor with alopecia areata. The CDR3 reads CASSYNRGGQPQHF. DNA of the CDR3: TGCGCCAGCAGCTACAACAGGGGAGGGCAGCCCCAGCATTTT.